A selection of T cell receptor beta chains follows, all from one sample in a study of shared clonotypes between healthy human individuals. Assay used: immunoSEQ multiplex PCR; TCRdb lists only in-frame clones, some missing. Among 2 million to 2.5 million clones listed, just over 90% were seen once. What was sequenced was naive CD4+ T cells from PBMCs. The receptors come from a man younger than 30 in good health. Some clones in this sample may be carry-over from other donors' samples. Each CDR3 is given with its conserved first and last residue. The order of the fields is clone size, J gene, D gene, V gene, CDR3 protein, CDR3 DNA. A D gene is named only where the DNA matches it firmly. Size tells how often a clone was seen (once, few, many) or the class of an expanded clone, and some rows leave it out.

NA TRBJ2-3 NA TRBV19 CASSPRGTALGDTQYF TGTGCCAGTAGTCCCCGAGGGACGGCTCTCGGAGATACGCAGTATTTT
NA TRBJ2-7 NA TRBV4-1 CASSQLYRDEQYF TGCGCCAGCAGCCAATTATACAGAGACGAGCAGTACTTC
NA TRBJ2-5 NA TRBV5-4 CASSLDQETQYF TGTGCCAGCAGCTTGGATCAAGAGACCCAGTACTTC
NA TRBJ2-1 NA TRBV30 CAWSVGGPYNEQFF TGTGCCTGGAGTGTGGGGGGCCCCTACAATGAGCAGTTCTTC
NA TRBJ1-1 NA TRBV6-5 CASSTNRRGREAFF TGTGCCAGCAGCACTAATCGCCGGGGCCGTGAAGCTTTCTTT
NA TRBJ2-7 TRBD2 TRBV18 CASSLLSGTLDGEQYF TGTGCCAGCTCACTCCTTAGCGGGACTTTGGATGGCGAGCAGTACTTC
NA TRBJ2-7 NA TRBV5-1 CASSLLDRRIPSEQYF TGCGCCAGCAGCTTGCTAGACAGGCGCATTCCATCCGAGCAGTACTTC
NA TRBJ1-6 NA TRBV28 CASSFRGSPLHF TGTGCCAGCAGTTTTAGAGGGTCACCCCTCCACTTT
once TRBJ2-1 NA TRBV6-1 CASSLEGGEQFF TGTGCCAGCAGCCTTGAAGGGGGTGAGCAGTTCTTC
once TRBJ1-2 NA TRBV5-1 CASSHGQSYGYTF TGCGCCAGCAGCCATGGACAGTCCTATGGCTACACCTTC
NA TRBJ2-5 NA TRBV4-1 CASSQGTLETQYF TGCGCCAGCAGCCAAGGGACCCTGGAGACCCAGTACTTC
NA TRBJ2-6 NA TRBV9 CASSAHPRGSGANVLTF TGTGCCAGCAGCGCCCATCCGCGGGGTTCTGGGGCCAACGTCCTGACTTTC
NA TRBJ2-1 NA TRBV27 CASSSGSSYNEQFF TGTGCCAGCAGTTCCGGTAGCTCCTACAATGAGCAGTTCTTC
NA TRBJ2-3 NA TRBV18 CASSPPANTDTQYF TGTGCCAGCTCACCACCAGCCAACACAGATACGCAGTATTTT
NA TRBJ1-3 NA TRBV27 CASSLSGRTLRNTIYF TGTGCCAGCAGTTTATCAGGACGCACCCTAAGAAACACCATATATTTT
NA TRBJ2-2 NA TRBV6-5 CASSSNPGELFF TGTGCCAGCAGCTCCAACCCCGGGGAGCTGTTTTTT
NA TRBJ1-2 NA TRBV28 CASSSLTIGTF TGTGCCAGCAGTTCCCTGACAATAGGGACCTTC
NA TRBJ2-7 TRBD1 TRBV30 CAWTAGGDEQYF TGTGCCTGGACCGCAGGGGGCGACGAGCAGTACTTC
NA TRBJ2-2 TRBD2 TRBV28 CASSPQPGAGAVGELFF TGTGCCAGCAGTCCGCAACCCGGGGCGGGAGCTGTCGGGGAGCTGTTTTTT
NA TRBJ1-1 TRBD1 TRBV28 CASSSTGWLSTEAFF TGTGCCAGCAGTTCGACAGGGTGGTTAAGCACTGAAGCTTTCTTT
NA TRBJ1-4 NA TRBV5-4 CASSLGRVQGVEKLFF TGTGCCAGCAGCTTGGGAAGAGTCCAGGGTGTTGAAAAACTGTTTTTT
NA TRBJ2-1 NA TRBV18 CASSPGIGWSSYNEQFF TGTGCCAGCTCACCAGGAATTGGCTGGAGCTCCTACAATGAGCAGTTCTTC
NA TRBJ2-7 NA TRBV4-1 CASSQDSRAYEQYF TGCGCCAGCAGCCAAGACAGCAGGGCCTACGAGCAGTACTTC
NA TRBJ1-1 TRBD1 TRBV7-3 CASSLNRGIWTEAFF TGTGCCAGCAGCTTAAACAGGGGAATTTGGACTGAAGCTTTCTTT
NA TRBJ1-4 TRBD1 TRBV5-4 CASRKGGGQGAINEKLFF TGTGCCAGTAGAAAAGGGGGTGGACAGGGGGCAATCAACGAAAAACTGTTTTTT
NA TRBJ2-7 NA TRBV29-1 CSVLEGTPSAEQYF TGCAGCGTTTTGGAGGGGACACCTTCGGCCGAGCAGTACTTC
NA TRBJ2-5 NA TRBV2 CASSEVPRQWLRTQYF TGTGCCAGCAGTGAAGTGCCCAGGCAGTGGCTAAGGACCCAGTACTTC
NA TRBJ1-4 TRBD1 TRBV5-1 CASRGTANEKLFF TGCGCCAGCAGGGGGACAGCCAATGAAAAACTGTTTTTT
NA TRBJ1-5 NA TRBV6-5 CASSYSGRSNQPQHF TGTGCCAGCAGTTACTCGGGCAGATCCAATCAGCCCCAGCATTTT
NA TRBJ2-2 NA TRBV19 CASTLYTGELFF TGTGCCAGTACCTTGTACACCGGGGAGCTGTTTTTT
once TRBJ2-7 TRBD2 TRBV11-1 CASSVAGTSSEQYF TGTGCCAGCAGTGTAGCCGGGACTAGCTCCGAGCAGTACTTC
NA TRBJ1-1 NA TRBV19 CATHPWAGNEGTEAFF TGTGCCACCCACCCGTGGGCAGGCAATGAGGGGACTGAAGCTTTCTTT
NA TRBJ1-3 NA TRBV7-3 CASSDPSRDTIYF TGTGCCAGCAGCGACCCCAGTCGGGACACCATATATTTT
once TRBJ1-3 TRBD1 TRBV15 CATSRYRVGAGQADSGNTIYF TGTGCCACCAGCAGATACCGTGTTGGAGCGGGACAGGCCGATTCTGGAAACACCATATATTTT
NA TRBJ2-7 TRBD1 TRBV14 CASLTGPTYEQYF TGTGCCAGCCTGACAGGGCCCACCTACGAGCAGTACTTC
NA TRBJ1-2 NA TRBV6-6 CASKSSADYGYTF TGTGCCAGCAAAAGTTCGGCAGACTATGGCTACACCTTC
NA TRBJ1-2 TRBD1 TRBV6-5 CASSYSYNRGVYGYTF TGTGCCAGCAGTTACTCCTACAACAGGGGTGTCTATGGCTACACCTTC
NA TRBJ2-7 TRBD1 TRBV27 CASSFPAAGGYEQYF TGTGCCAGCAGTTTCCCGGCGGCAGGGGGCTACGAGCAGTACTTC
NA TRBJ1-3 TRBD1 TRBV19 CASSIQGEDTIYF TGTGCCAGTAGTATACAGGGGGAGGACACCATATATTTT
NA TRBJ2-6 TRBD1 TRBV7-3 CASSFGQGAGANVLTF TGTGCCAGCAGCTTTGGACAGGGCGCAGGGGCCAACGTCCTGACTTTC
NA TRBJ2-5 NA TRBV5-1 CASSYGSRETQYF TGCGCCAGCAGCTATGGGAGTCGGGAGACCCAGTACTTC
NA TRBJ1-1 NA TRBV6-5 CATMTRGNTEAFF TGTGCCACGATGACCCGGGGGAACACTGAAGCTTTCTTT
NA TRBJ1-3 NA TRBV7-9 CASSPGARGNTIYF TGTGCCAGCAGCCCGGGGGCACGAGGAAACACCATATATTTT
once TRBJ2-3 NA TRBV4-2 CASSQAPFDTQYF TGTGCCAGCAGCCAAGCTCCGTTCGATACGCAGTATTTT
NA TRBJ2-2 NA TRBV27 CASSLSYRANTGELFF TGTGCCAGCAGTTTATCATACAGGGCGAACACCGGGGAGCTGTTTTTT
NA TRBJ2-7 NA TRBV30 CAWSSGEQYF TGTGCCTGGTCGAGCGGAGAGCAGTACTTC
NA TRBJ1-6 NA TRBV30 CAWSVVSPASPLHF TGTGCCTGGAGTGTAGTCAGCCCGGCTTCACCCCTCCACTTT
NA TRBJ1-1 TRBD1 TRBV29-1 CSVEEGGGREAFF TGCAGCGTTGAAGAGGGAGGGGGCAGGGAAGCTTTCTTT
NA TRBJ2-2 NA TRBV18 CASSPSRSYTGELFF TGTGCCAGCTCACCTTCTCGCAGTTACACCGGGGAGCTGTTTTTT
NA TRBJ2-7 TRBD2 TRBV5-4 CASSPATSTAFYEQYF TGTGCCAGCAGCCCAGCGACTAGCACGGCGTTTTACGAGCAGTACTTC
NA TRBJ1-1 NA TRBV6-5 CASSYSGRNTEAFF TGTGCCAGCAGTTACTCCGGGAGGAACACTGAAGCTTTCTTT
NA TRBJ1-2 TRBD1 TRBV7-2 CASSLTTGGGYGYTF TGTGCCAGCAGCCTTACTACAGGGGGCGGCTATGGCTACACCTTC
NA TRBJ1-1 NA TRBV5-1 CASSFQTGENTEAFF TGCGCCAGCAGCTTCCAAACAGGTGAGAACACTGAAGCTTTCTTT
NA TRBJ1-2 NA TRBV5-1 CASSADRVIDYGYTF TGCGCCAGCAGTGCTGACCGGGTCATCGACTATGGCTACACCTTC
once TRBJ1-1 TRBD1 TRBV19 CASSQQGDRGAFF TGTGCCAGTAGCCAGCAGGGGGATCGCGGAGCTTTCTTT